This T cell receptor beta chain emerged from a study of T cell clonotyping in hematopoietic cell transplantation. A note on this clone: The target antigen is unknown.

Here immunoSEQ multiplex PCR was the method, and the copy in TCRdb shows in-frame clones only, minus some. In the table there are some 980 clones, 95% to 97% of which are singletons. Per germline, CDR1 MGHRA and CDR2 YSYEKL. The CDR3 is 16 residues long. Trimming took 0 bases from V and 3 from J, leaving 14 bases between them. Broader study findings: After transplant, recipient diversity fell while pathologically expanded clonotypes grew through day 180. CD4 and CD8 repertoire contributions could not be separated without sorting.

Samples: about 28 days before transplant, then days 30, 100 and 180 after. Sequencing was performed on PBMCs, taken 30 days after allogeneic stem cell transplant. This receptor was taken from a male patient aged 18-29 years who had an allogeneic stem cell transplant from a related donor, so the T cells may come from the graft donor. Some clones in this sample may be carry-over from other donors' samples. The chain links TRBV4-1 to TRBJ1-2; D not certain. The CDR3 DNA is TGCGCCAGCAGCCAAGAGTTAAGGGCCGGGGACTATGGCTACACCTTC. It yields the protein CASSQELRAGDYGYTF.